This TCR beta chain stems from a study of identical twins. Whole-study findings and limits: Out-of-frame alpha sequences shared by twins were enriched for low generation probability. Diverse VJ usage suggested most zero-insertion clonotypes were not invariant T cells. Models underestimated out-of-frame TCR alpha sharing in monozygotic twins.

Worth noting for this clonotype: Antigen unknown.

TCRdb analysed the 5' RACE reads with MiXCR anew, one entry per CDR3 protein. This sample has 700,000 or so distinct CDR3 sequences, with roughly 8% found just once. J lost 2 bases, V lost 0 bases, and 12 bases had no gene match. Germline loops: CDR1 SGHDN, CDR2 FVKESK. This CDR3 is built from 18 residues. These data were also filed under a second study, of yellow fever vaccine responses in identical twins.

V and J are TRBV14 and TRBJ2-5, with 7 bases aligning to TRBD2. Specimen: PBMCs. This clonotype was sampled from a woman under 30 in good health. CDR3 sequence: CASSQDRVGGSEQETQYF. The CDR3 bases are TGTGCCAGCAGCCAAGATCGGGTCGGGGGGTCTGAACAAGAGACCCAGTACTTC. The full variable domain, with the rest looked up from reference TRBV14 and TRBJ2-5, is EAGVTQFPSHSVIEKGQTVTLRCDPISGHDNLYWYRRVMGKEIKFLLHFVKESKQDESGMPNNRFLAERTGGTYSTLKVQPAELEDSGVYFCASSQDRVGGSEQETQYFGPGTRLLVL.